The clone carrying this T cell receptor beta chain was detected many times. Its antigen is as yet unknown. The sample originates from a study of metastatic and nonmetastatic thyroid tumors. Study background: A comparison of repertoires was made across blood and tumor or nodule tissue from malignant and benign thyroid patients. The study, taken as a whole, reports: Relative to benign nodules, malignant thyroid tumors were reportedly characterized by significantly elevated TCR beta diversity in blood and tumor.

None of the patients had undergone any treatment ahead of thyroid surgery. Trimming shortened V by 7 bases and J by 2 bases, and 11 bases separated the two germline ends. This CDR3 has 14 residues. Through MiXCR, TCRdb re-clonotyped the PCR reads. The sample includes tens of thousands of clones, under 20% of them seen just once. This clonotype was obtained from a male donor with papillary thyroid cancer or a benign thyroid nodule (not recorded which). Some clones in this sample may be carry-over from other donors' samples. The specimen was blood. The V and J genes are TRBV12-3 or TRBV12-4 and TRBJ2-2; tentatively, D is TRBD2 (6 bases). The CDR3 DNA reads as TGTGCCAGCAAGGAGGGAGCAAACACCGGGGAGCTGTTTTTT. It translates to CASKEGANTGELFF.